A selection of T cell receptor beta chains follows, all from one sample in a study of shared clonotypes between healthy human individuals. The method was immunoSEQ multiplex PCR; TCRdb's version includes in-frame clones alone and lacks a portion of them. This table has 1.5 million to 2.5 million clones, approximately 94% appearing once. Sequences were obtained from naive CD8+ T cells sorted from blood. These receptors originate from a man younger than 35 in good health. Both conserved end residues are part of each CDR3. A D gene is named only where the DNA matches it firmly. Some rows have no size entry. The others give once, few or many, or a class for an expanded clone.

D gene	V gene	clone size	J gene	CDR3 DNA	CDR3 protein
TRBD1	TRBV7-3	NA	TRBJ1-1	TGTGCCAGCAGCTGGGGACAGCTCACTGAAGCTTTCTTT	CASSWGQLTEAFF
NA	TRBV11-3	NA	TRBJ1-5	TGTGCCAGCAGCTTAGGGTCTTTGGGAGTGAGGGACAATCAGCCCCAGCATTTT	CASSLGSLGVRDNQPQHF
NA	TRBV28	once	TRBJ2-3	TGTGCCAGCAGTTCCCAGAGTAAGACTAGCACAGATACGCAGTATTTT	CASSSQSKTSTDTQYF
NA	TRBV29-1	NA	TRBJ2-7	TGCAGCGTTGAATACGGGGTTACCTACGAGCAGTACTTC	CSVEYGVTYEQYF
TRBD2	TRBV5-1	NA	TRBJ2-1	TGCGCCAGCAGCCCGGAGGGGACTAGCGGGACGCCCCCCTACAATGAGCAGTTCTTC	CASSPEGTSGTPPYNEQFF
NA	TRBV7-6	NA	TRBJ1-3	TGTGCCAGCAGTGCAGGCTCTGGAAACACCATATATTTT	CASSAGSGNTIYF
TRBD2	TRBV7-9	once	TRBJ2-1	TGTGCCAGCAGTTCTAGCGGGGGGACTTCTTTCAATGAGCAGTTCTTC	CASSSSGGTSFNEQFF
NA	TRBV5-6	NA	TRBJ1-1	TGTGCCAGCAGCTTCGTTGCAGAGCCTGAAGCTTTCTTT	CASSFVAEPEAFF
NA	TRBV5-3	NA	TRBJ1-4	TGTGCCAGAAGCTACATTACCTCGAACTGGGGGGATGAAAAACTGTTTTTT	CARSYITSNWGDEKLFF
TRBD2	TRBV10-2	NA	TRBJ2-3	TGCGCCAGCAGCGCCGGACTAGCGGGGGGATTGCATACGCAGTATTTT	CASSAGLAGGLHTQYF
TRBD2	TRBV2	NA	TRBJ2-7	TGTGCCAGCAGTGATGGGGTGGCGGGAGGACTTTACGAGCAGTACTTC	CASSDGVAGGLYEQYF